Below, 29 T cell receptor beta chains from the same sample are listed, as sequenced in a study of T cell responses to AZD1222 COVID-19 vaccine. Sequencing used immunoSEQ multiplex PCR; TCRdb keeps in-frame clones, though not all of them. The table includes roughly 93,000 clones, roughly nine tenths detected once. Sequenced here: peripheral blood, sampled on day 0 of AZD1222 vaccination. The receptors stem from an adult in good health.

V is TRBV11-2 and J is TRBJ1-4; 7 positions match TRBD1. Germline loops: CDR1 SGHAT, CDR2 FQNNGV. Losses at the gene ends were 5 bases for V and 6 bases for J; bases not matched to a gene: 6. This CDR3 is built from 14 residues. The CDR3 here is CASSPDRADEKLFF. The DNA of the CDR3 is TGTGCCAGCAGCCCAGACAGGGCGGATGAAAAACTGTTTTTT.

The CDR3 DNA is TGTGCCAGCAGGCAGACAGGGGCTGCAGATACGCAGTATTTT. Protein product: CASRQTGAADTQYF. The chain links TRBV6-5 to TRBJ2-3, with 8 bases matching TRBD1. V was pared by 6 bases and J by 4 bases, with 6 bases of the junction left unmatched. The CDR3 has 14 amino acids. Germline CDR1 and CDR2: MNHEY and SVGAGI.

There are a few counts of this clone. The rearrangement uses TRBV12-5 and TRBJ1-1; the match to TRBD1 covers 10 bases. Germline CDR1 is LGHNT and CDR2 is FRNRAP. Germline trimming cut 5 bases from V and 6 bases from J; bases unmatched to any gene: 9. CDR3 length: 15 amino acids. CDR3 DNA: TGTGCTAGTGGTCTTTCCGGGACAGGGGTTCCTGAAGCTTTCTTT. Its protein product is CASGLSGTGVPEAFF.

V and J are TRBV27 and TRBJ2-2; 7 bases are a match to TRBD1. Per the germline V gene, CDR1 is MNHEY and CDR2 is SMNVEV (reference sequence). J was trimmed by 1 base and V by 4 bases; bases with no gene match: 0. This CDR3 has 14 residues. The CDR3 bases are TGTGCCAGCAGTTGGGACAGGAACACCGGGGAGCTGTTTTTT. Translated, it gives CASSWDRNTGELFF.

V gene TRBV3-1 (or the pseudogene TRBV3-2) combines with J gene TRBJ1-2; perhaps TRBD1 as D (5 bases). Trimming shortened V by 2 bases and J by 3 bases, and 13 bases separated the two germline ends. This CDR3 region has 15 residues. In germline, CDR1 is LGHDT, CDR2 YNNKEL (reference sequence). The CDR3 spells CASSQLSRVDYGYTF. Written as DNA, the CDR3 is TGTGCCAGCAGCCAACTAAGCAGGGTGGACTATGGCTACACCTTC.

V and J are TRBV3-1 (or the pseudogene TRBV3-2) and TRBJ2-1; 7 positions match TRBD2. This CDR3 is built from 14 residues. CDR1 LGHDT and CDR2 YNNKEL come from the germline V gene (reference sequence). Trimming removed 1 base from V and 9 bases from J; junction bases left unmatched: 6. CDR3 DNA: TGTGCCAGCAGCCAAGGAAAGCGGGGAGGTGAGCAGTTCTTC. Protein: CASSQGKRGGEQFF.

The chain employs TRBV12-3 or TRBV12-4 and TRBJ2-1; TRBD2 aligns across 11 bases. Trimming took 7 bases from V and 15 from J; bases not matched to a gene: 8. The CDR3 has 12 residues. CDR3 in DNA: TGTGCCAGCACCCGTAGCGGGGGGGCTGGGTTCTTC. Translation gives CASTRSGGAGFF.

A remark on this clone: Distinct nucleotide sequences in the sample also encode this CDR3. This rearrangement joins TRBV30 to TRBJ2-7; D remains ambiguous. This CDR3 region has 13 residues. Germline V gene lookup returns CDR1 GTSNPN and CDR2 SVGIG (reference sequence). V dropped 0 bases and J dropped 2 bases, with 8 bases sitting between them. CDR3 loop: CAWSVGPPYEQYF. Here the CDR3 DNA reads TGTGCCTGGAGTGTTGGGCCTCCCTACGAGCAGTACTTC.

V usage is TRBV7-9 and J usage is TRBJ1-2; D possibly corresponds to TRBD1 (5 bases). Germline lookup yields CDR1 SEHNR and CDR2 FQNEAQ (reference sequence). V was pared by 7 bases and J by 5 bases, with 11 bases between. The CDR3 has 12 residues. This CDR3 reads CASTPGPYGYTF. The CDR3 nucleotides read TGTGCCAGCACCCCGGGACCGTATGGCTACACCTTC.

J is TRBJ2-7 and V is TRBV5-1; D ambiguous. The V gene lost 1 base and the J gene lost 0 bases, with 5 bases spanning the gap. CDR3 length: 13 amino acids. The germline gives CDR1 SGHRS, CDR2 YFSETQ. This CDR3 is CASSLSNSYEQYF. The DNA of the CDR3 is TGCGCCAGCAGCTTGTCGAACTCCTACGAGCAGTACTTC.

This clone was seen just once. This chain uses TRBV30 with TRBJ1-4, with 7 bases aligning to TRBD1. CDR3 length: 13 amino acids. Germline CDR1 reads GTSNPN; CDR2 reads SVGIG (reference sequence). The V gene end was trimmed by 8 bases and the J gene end by 6 bases; junction bases not matched to a gene: 9. CDR3: CAASGQAYEKLFF. CDR3 bases: TGTGCCGCCTCCGGACAGGCTTATGAAAAACTGTTTTTT. Full variable domain (rest looked up from reference TRBV30 and TRBJ1-4): SQTIHQWPATLVQPVGSPLSLECTVEGTSNPNLYWYRQAAGRGLQLLFYSVGIGQISSEVPQNLSASRPQDRQFILSSKKLLLSDSGFYLCAASGQAYEKLFFGSGTQLSVL.

V and J are TRBV6-4 and TRBJ1-1, with TRBD1 matching over 12 bases. The CDR3 sequence is 14 residues long. V lost 6 bases to trimming and J lost 6 bases; unmatched junction nucleotides: 5. The germline V gene has CDR1 MRHNA and CDR2 SNTAGT. The CDR3 nucleotides are TGTGCCAGCAGGAGGGACAGGGGGCCCGCTGAAGCTTTCTTT. This sequence encodes CASRRDRGPAEAFF.

The chain couples TRBV6-1 to TRBJ1-6; 8 nucleotides agree with TRBD1. V was clipped by 2 bases and J by 7 bases; unmatched bases: 4. Germline-derived CDR1 and CDR2 are MNHNS and SASEGT. CDR3 length equals 15 residues. CDR3 DNA sequence: TGTGCCAGCAGTGAACTACAGGGGGGAAATTCACCCCTCCACTTT. It codes for CASSELQGGNSPLHF.

V gene TRBV28 combines with J gene TRBJ2-2, with D maybe TRBD1 (6 bases). The CDR3 runs to 15 residues. Germline V CDR1 and CDR2: MDHEN, SYDVKM. Trimming cost V 3 bases and J 0 bases, with 8 bases left between them. The DNA of the CDR3 is TGTGCCAGCAGTTTTAACAGGGCGAACACCGGGGAGCTGTTTTTT. This gives the protein CASSFNRANTGELFF.

This clone has a single count. The chain recombines TRBV19 with TRBJ1-4; D is ambiguous. The CDR3 runs to 15 residues. Deletions cut 5 bases from V and 0 bases from J, with 10 bases between. Germline CDR1 LNHDA, CDR2 SQIVND (reference sequence). CDR3 bases: TGTGCCAGTAGTGTCCAGTTTGCAACTAATGAAAAACTGTTTTTT. Its translation is CASSVQFATNEKLFF.

The J gene is TRBJ1-1, the V gene TRBV28; tentatively, D is TRBD1 (5 bases). CDR3 length: 15 residues. Germline-derived CDR1 and CDR2 are MDHEN and SYDVKM. V was clipped by 2 bases and J by 5 bases, with 15 bases between them. The CDR3 region is CASSLRGGEKTEAFF. As DNA, the CDR3 is TGTGCCAGCAGTTTAAGAGGAGGGGAGAAGACTGAAGCTTTCTTT.

Here the CDR3 reads CATSRDMVPGGYTF. Written as DNA, the CDR3 is TGTGCCACCAGCAGAGATATGGTTCCCGGGGGCTACACCTTC. This chain uses TRBV15 with TRBJ1-2; D call uncertain. The CDR3 is made up of 14 amino acids. Germline-derived CDR1 and CDR2 are LNHNV and YYDKDF (reference sequence). Trimming shortened V by 0 bases and J by 8 bases, and 13 bases separated the two germline ends.

This chain uses TRBV13 with TRBJ1-4; D is uncertain. The CDR3 is made up of 13 amino acids. The V end lost 5 bases, the J end lost 8 bases, and 12 bases lay between the germline ends. CDR1 PRHDT and CDR2 FYEKMQ come from the germline V gene (reference sequence). This chain's CDR3 is CASSLRTVEKLFF. In nucleotides, the CDR3 is TGTGCCAGCAGCCTTAGGACCGTCGAAAAACTGTTTTTT.

J is TRBJ2-7 and V is TRBV7-9; D gene unclear. The germline gives CDR1 SEHNR, CDR2 FQNEAQ (reference sequence). V shed 5 bases and J shed 7 bases, with 9 bases lying between them. The CDR3 is made up of 11 amino acids. The CDR3 DNA is TGTGCCAGCAGCCCCCAATGGGAGCAGTACTTC. Amino acids: CASSPQWEQYF.

This clone was counted a single time. V usage is TRBV2 and J usage is TRBJ1-2; no reliable D call. The CDR3 covers 13 residues. The germline gives CDR1 SNHLY, CDR2 FYNNEI. Trimming left V 3 bases short and J 0 bases short, with 5 bases between. CDR3 coding DNA: TGTGCCAGCAGTGACGAACCTAACTATGGCTACACCTTC. Amino acid sequence: CASSDEPNYGYTF. The complete variable domain, with remaining parts taken from reference TRBV2 and TRBJ1-2, reads EPEVTQTPSHQVTQMGQEVILRCVPISNHLYFYWYRQILGQKVEFLVSFYNNEISEKSEIFDDQFSVERPDGSNFTLKIRSTKLEDSAMYFCASSDEPNYGYTFGSGTRLTVV.

The rearrangement links TRBV7-3 to TRBJ1-2; D is unresolved. The CDR3 extends over 16 amino acids. V lost 3 bases to trimming and J lost 0 bases, with 14 bases between them. The germline gives CDR1 SGHTA, CDR2 FQGTGA. CDR3 in amino acids: CASSFSFRPANYGYTF. The CDR3 nucleotides read TGTGCCAGCAGCTTCAGTTTCCGCCCAGCTAACTATGGCTACACCTTC.

This clone was seen a single time. The CDR3 spells CASSEGTSAETQYF. The CDR3 DNA reads TGCGCCAGCAGCGAGGGGACTAGCGCGGAGACCCAGTACTTC. J is TRBJ2-5 and V is TRBV5-1, with 10 bases that match TRBD2. CDR3 length equals 14 residues. Germline loops: CDR1 SGHRS, CDR2 YFSETQ. Trimming cost V 4 bases and J 5 bases; bases outside gene matches: 5. Together with reference TRBV5-1 and TRBJ2-5, the CDR3 gives the full variable domain: KAGVTQTPRYLIKTRGQQVTLSCSPISGHRSVSWYQQTPGQGLQFLFEYFSETQRNKGNFPGRFSGRQFSNSRSEMNVSTLELGDSALYLCASSEGTSAETQYFGPGTRLLVL.

The chain links TRBV19 to TRBJ1-2; D is undetermined. The germline CDR1 and CDR2 sequences are LNHDA and SQIVND (reference sequence). Trimming pared 4 bases from V and 5 bases from J, leaving 8 bases between. This CDR3 has 12 residues. The CDR3 sequence is CASSRSHYGYTF. The DNA for the CDR3 is TGTGCCAGTAGTAGAAGCCATTATGGCTACACCTTC.

CDR3 sequence reads: CASSQTTVTLNSPLHF. The CDR3 DNA sequence: TGTGCCAGCAGCCAAACTACAGTTACACTTAATTCACCCCTCCACTTT. The genes are TRBV3-1 (or the pseudogene TRBV3-2) and TRBJ1-6; no reliable D call. V dropped 2 bases and J dropped 6 bases, with 14 bases sitting between them. Per germline, CDR1 LGHDT and CDR2 YNNKEL (reference sequence). The CDR3 totals 16 residues.

The chain is built from TRBV5-1 and TRBJ1-4; D gene uncertain. The germline CDR1 and CDR2 sequences are SGHRS and YFSETQ. Trimming pared 5 bases from V and 3 bases from J, leaving 11 bases between. The CDR3 covers 14 residues. The CDR3, as DNA: TGCGCCAGCAGAGGAGGAGGATCTAATGAAAAACTGTTTTTT. Protein: CASRGGGSNEKLFF. Variable domain in full (rest from reference TRBV5-1 and TRBJ1-4): KAGVTQTPRYLIKTRGQQVTLSCSPISGHRSVSWYQQTPGQGLQFLFEYFSETQRNKGNFPGRFSGRQFSNSRSEMNVSTLELGDSALYLCASRGGGSNEKLFFGSGTQLSVL.

The CDR3 loop is CASSLGPSNEQFF. CDR3 bases: TGTGCCAGCAGCTTGGGACCTTCTAATGAGCAGTTCTTC. The gene calls are TRBV7-2 and TRBJ2-1; D tentatively fits TRBD1 or TRBD2 (5 bases each). The V end lost 3 bases, the J end lost 7 bases, and 10 bases lay between the germline ends. The germline CDR1 and CDR2 sequences are SGHTA and FQGNSA. This CDR3 is built from 13 residues.

The chain couples TRBV21-1 to TRBJ2-7; TRBD2 is the table's D call, not checked against the DNA. TRBV21-1 is given as a pseudogene. The CDR3 covers 13 residues. CDR3 loop: CASSKEDSGEQYF. CDR3 nucleotide sequence: TGTGCCAGCAGCAAAGAGGACTCGGGGGAGCAGTACTTC.

This chain joins TRBV5-6 and TRBJ1-1; 7 positions match TRBD1. The ends lost 3 bases at V and 0 bases at J; junction bases unmatched: 2. This CDR3 is 14 amino acids long. From germline, CDR1 is SGHDT and CDR2 YYEEEE. The CDR3 DNA sequence: TGTGCCAGCAGCTGGGACAGATTGAACACTGAAGCTTTCTTT. Translated, it gives CASSWDRLNTEAFF.

V gene TRBV19 combines with J gene TRBJ1-5, with TRBD1 matching over 8 bases. Trimming at V came to 4 bases and at J to 0 bases, leaving 5 bases not matched to a gene. The length of the CDR3 is 16 residues. From germline, CDR1 is LNHDA and CDR2 SQIVND (reference sequence). CDR3 bases: TGTGCCAGTAGTAAGGGGACAGGTTATAGCAATCAGCCCCAGCATTTT. Its translation: CASSKGTGYSNQPQHF.